This T cell receptor (beta chain) originates from a study of blood T cell repertoires in COVID-19. Germline CDR1 and CDR2: DFQATT and SNEGSKA (reference sequence). This CDR3 region has 9 residues. Note on this clone: A junction end diverges from the germline sequence, so it may reflect a read error.

Clones were read by immunoSEQ multiplex PCR, and TCRdb kept only the in-frame ones, dropping some. The table includes some 240,000 clones, roughly four fifths detected once. This receptor was obtained from a man aged 25-45 years with acute COVID-19. V and J are TRBV20-1 and TRBJ1-1; D is ambiguous. The sequencing sample was made of PBMCs or T cells enriched from blood (not recorded which). The CDR3, as DNA: TGCAGTGCTAGCTCCAGATTGGTCTTT. This gives the protein CSASSRLVF.